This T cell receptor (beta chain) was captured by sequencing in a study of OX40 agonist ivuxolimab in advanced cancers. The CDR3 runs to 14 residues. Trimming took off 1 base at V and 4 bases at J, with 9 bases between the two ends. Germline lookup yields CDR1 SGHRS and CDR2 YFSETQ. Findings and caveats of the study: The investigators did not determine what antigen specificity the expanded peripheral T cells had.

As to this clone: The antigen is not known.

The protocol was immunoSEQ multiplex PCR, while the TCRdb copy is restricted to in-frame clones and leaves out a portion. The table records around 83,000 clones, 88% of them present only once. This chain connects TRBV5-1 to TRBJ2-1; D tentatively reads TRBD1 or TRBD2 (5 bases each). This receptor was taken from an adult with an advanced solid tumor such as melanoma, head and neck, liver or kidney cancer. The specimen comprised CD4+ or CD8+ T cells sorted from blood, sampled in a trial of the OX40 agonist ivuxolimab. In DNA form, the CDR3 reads TGCGCCAGCAGCTTGTCGGGACCGTACAATGAGCAGTTCTTC. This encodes CASSLSGPYNEQFF.